This T cell receptor (beta chain) was obtained from a study of blood T cell repertoires in COVID-19. The wider study: Italy, Spain and the United States were the sources of the convalescent and acute COVID-19 samples.

Data came from immunoSEQ multiplex PCR; TCRdb stores just in-frame clones and leaves some out. The sample lists over 80,000 clones; approximately 86% were seen once. Germline V gene lookup returns CDR1 KGHDR and CDR2 SFDVKD. Trimming cost V 5 bases and J 3 bases, with 12 bases left between them. The CDR3 has 15 residues. This TCR came from a man in his sixties or seventies with acute or convalescent COVID-19. Sample: peripheral blood. The genes are TRBV24-1 and TRBJ2-2; D is possibly TRBD1 (5 bases). DNA of the CDR3: TGTGCCACCAGTGTCAGGGTGTCGGACACCGGGGAGCTGTTTTTT. Its translation is CATSVRVSDTGELFF.